This entry lists 16 T cell receptor beta chains sequenced from one sample in a study of beta chain features in type 1 diabetes. The isolated RNA, all of it, was reverse transcribed, so expressed TCRB transcripts were what got sequenced. Method: immunoSEQ multiplex PCR; TCRdb's copy keeps in-frame clones and lacks some. The sample yields 150,000 or so clones, about 8.7% seen once. Sequenced: central memory CD4+ T cells from blood. The receptor source for this set is a man between 18 and 35 years old in good health.

This clone was seen a handful of times. J is TRBJ1-4 and V is TRBV30; the D gene is possibly TRBD1 (6 bases). The CDR3 runs to 13 residues. Deletions cut 3 bases from V and 5 bases from J, with 10 bases between. The germline gives CDR1 GTSNPN, CDR2 SVGIG (reference sequence). The CDR3 DNA reads as TGTGCCTGGAGCGCGGGGGCAAATGAAAAACTGTTTTTT. It specifies CAWSAGANEKLFF.

The CDR3 region is CASSEGQTDNSPLHF. CDR3 nucleotide sequence: TGCGCCAGCAGCGAGGGACAGACTGATAATTCACCCCTCCACTTT. The V call is TRBV5-1, the J call TRBJ1-6; 7 bases fit TRBD1. There are 15 residues in the CDR3. Germline V gene data show CDR1 as SGHRS and CDR2 as YFSETQ. V dropped 4 bases and J dropped 5; count of bases not matched to a gene: 6.

V and J are TRBV7-2 and TRBJ2-7; 8 bases align to TRBD2. Per the germline V gene, CDR1 is SGHTA and CDR2 is FQGNSA. The CDR3 extends over 13 amino acids. Trimming cost V 3 bases and J 4 bases; bases outside gene matches: 2. CDR3 region: CASSFLAGYEQYF. Here the CDR3 DNA reads TGTGCCAGCAGCTTCCTAGCGGGTTACGAGCAGTACTTC.

A few counts support this clone. This chain uses TRBV7-9 with TRBJ2-1, with TRBD2 matching over 10 bases. The CDR3 has 16 amino acids. V lost 4 bases, J lost 10 bases, and 13 bases stayed unmatched. Germline V gives CDR1 SEHNR, CDR2 FQNEAQ (reference sequence). The DNA for the CDR3 is TGTGCCAGCAGCTACCCCGGGACTAGCGCGGGAGGGGAGCAGTTCTTC. It codes for CASSYPGTSAGGEQFF. The variable domain in full, completed from reference TRBV7-9 and TRBJ2-1, reads DTGVSQNPRHKITKRGQNVTFRCDPISEHNRLYWYRQTLGQGPEFLTYFQNEAQLEKSRLLSDRFSAERPKGSFSTLEIQRTEQGDSAMYLCASSYPGTSAGGEQFFGPGTRLTVL.

This chain joins TRBV11-2 and TRBJ2-5; D is unresolved. Germline CDR1 SGHAT, CDR2 FQNNGV. V dropped 5 bases and J dropped 3 bases, with 7 bases sitting between them. The CDR3 totals 12 residues. The CDR3 spells CASSQSEETQYF. The CDR3 nucleotides are TGTGCCAGCAGCCAATCAGAAGAGACCCAGTACTTC.

This clone appeared many times. The CDR3 loop is CASSSLRGNEQFF. DNA for the CDR3: TGTGCCAGCAGCTCCCTTCGCGGGAATGAGCAGTTCTTC. The rearrangement uses TRBV7-9 and TRBJ2-1; D might be TRBD2 (5 bases). The V and J ends lost 4 bases and 7 bases respectively, with 11 bases between them. Germline CDR1 SEHNR, CDR2 FQNEAQ (reference sequence). There are 13 residues in the CDR3.

The rearrangement links TRBV6-6 to TRBJ1-2, with 9 bases that match TRBD1. This CDR3 contains 16 residues. The ends lost 0 bases at V and 7 bases at J; junction bases unmatched: 9. CDR1 is MNHNY and CDR2 is SVGAGI in the germline V gene (reference sequence). Here the CDR3 DNA reads TGTGCCAGCAGTTACTCCAACCTACAGGGGGCAAGTGGCTACACCTTC. As protein: CASSYSNLQGASGYTF.

The chain combines TRBV11-2 with TRBJ2-7; tentative D call: TRBD2 (5 bases). The CDR3 contains 14 residues. Germline loops: CDR1 SGHAT, CDR2 FQNNGV. V dropped 5 bases and J dropped 2 bases, with 13 bases sitting between them. Here the CDR3 reads CASSPRDPPYEQYF. CDR3 coding DNA: TGTGCCAGCAGCCCCCGGGATCCTCCCTACGAGCAGTACTTC.

Points on this clone: One end of the junction varies from germline; a read error may be responsible. The chain couples TRBV7-9 to TRBJ2-5, with TRBD2 matching over 7 bases. Looked up from germline, CDR1 is SEHNR and CDR2 is FQNEAQ (reference sequence). The CDR3 is 15 residues long. CDR3 nucleotides: TGTTCCAGCAGCTTACGACTAGCCAAACAAGAGACCCAGTACTTC. It is translated as CSSSLRLAKQETQYF.

The chain has TRBV4-1 and TRBJ2-7, with a tentative D call TRBD2 (6 bases). Germline CDR1 is MGHRA and CDR2 is YSYEKL. CDR3 length equals 15 residues. Trimming pared 6 bases from V and 0 bases from J, leaving 15 bases between. The CDR3 protein is CASRTLAQSSYEQYF. The DNA for the CDR3 is TGCGCCAGCAGGACCCTAGCGCAAAGCTCCTACGAGCAGTACTTC.

This clone has only a few counts. V is TRBV2 and J is TRBJ2-5; D may be TRBD1 (7 bases). Germline-derived CDR1 and CDR2 are SNHLY and FYNNEI. V dropped 7 bases and J dropped 2 bases, with 17 bases sitting between them. The CDR3 is made up of 15 amino acids. CDR3 bases: TGTGCCAGCATAAGGAGGGGGCGCCTTCAAGAGACCCAGTACTTC. Protein: CASIRRGRLQETQYF. Full variable domain (outside the CDR3, taken from reference TRBV2 and TRBJ2-5): EPEVTQTPSHQVTQMGQEVILRCVPISNHLYFYWYRQILGQKVEFLVSFYNNEISEKSEIFDDQFSVERPDGSNFTLKIRSTKLEDSAMYFCASIRRGRLQETQYFGPGTRLLVL.

This clone showed up many times. V gene TRBV4-3 combines with J gene TRBJ1-1; D possibly corresponds to TRBD1 (6 bases). The CDR3 covers 13 residues. The germline V gene encodes CDR1 LGHNA and CDR2 YSLEER. Trimming removed 6 bases at V and 0 bases at J, with 8 bases between. CDR3 amino acids: CASRQGMNTEAFF. For the CDR3, the DNA is TGCGCCAGCAGGCAGGGGATGAACACTGAAGCTTTCTTT.

The chain carries TRBV28 and TRBJ1-5; possibly TRBD1 for D (5 bases). Germline CDR1 MDHEN, CDR2 SYDVKM. V dropped 7 bases and J dropped 1 base, with 14 bases sitting between them. This CDR3 spans 15 amino acids. CDR3 nucleotide sequence: TGTGCCAGCACCCCCGCGGGGGGAAGCAATCAGCCCCAGCATTTT. Translated: CASTPAGGSNQPQHF. Complete variable domain (other parts from reference TRBV28 and TRBJ1-5): DVKVTQSSRYLVKRTGEKVFLECVQDMDHENMFWYRQDPGLGLRLIYFSYDVKMKEKGDIPEGYSVSREKKERFSLILESASTNQTSMYLCASTPAGGSNQPQHFGDGTRLSIL.

This clone has just a few counts. The J gene is TRBJ2-1, the V gene TRBV9, with D maybe TRBD2 (7 bases). Trimming took 1 base from V and 8 from J, leaving 10 bases between them. The CDR3 sequence is 13 residues long. Germline V gene sequence: CDR1 SGDLS, CDR2 YYNGEE. DNA of the CDR3: TGTGCCAGCAGCGTAAAGGGGGGGCATGAGCAGTTCTTC. As protein: CASSVKGGHEQFF. The complete variable domain, with remaining parts taken from reference TRBV9 and TRBJ2-1, reads DSGVTQTPKHLITATGQRVTLRCSPRSGDLSVYWYQQSLDQGLQFLIQYYNGEERAKGNILERFSAQQFPDLHSELNLSSLELGDSALYFCASSVKGGHEQFFGPGTRLTVL.

This clone was seen only a few times. J is TRBJ1-4 and V is TRBV6-5; 7 nucleotides align to TRBD1. The ends lost 2 bases at V and 10 bases at J; junction bases unmatched: 7. The CDR3 spans 14 residues. Germline-derived CDR1 and CDR2 are MNHEY and SVGAGI. In DNA form, the CDR3 reads TGTGCCAGCAGTTACACGTGGGACAGCGGAAAACTGTTTTTT. This encodes CASSYTWDSGKLFF.

The chain links TRBV7-2 to TRBJ2-5; 11 nucleotides agree with TRBD2. The CDR3 loop spans 16 amino acids. Germline-derived CDR1 and CDR2 are SGHTA and FQGNSA. Germline trimming cut 5 bases from V and 6 bases from J; bases unmatched to any gene: 11. The chain's CDR3 is CASSATSGGGGQTQYF. The CDR3 DNA is TGTGCCAGCAGCGCAACTAGCGGGGGCGGCGGGCAGACCCAGTACTTC.